The 19 T cell receptor beta chains given below trace back to one sample, sequenced in a study of STAT3 mutations in large granular lymphocyte leukemia. Study observations and caveats: At least one immunodominant TCR beta clonotype appeared in every T-cell large granular lymphocyte leukemia patient.

For these TCRs, the target antigens are not known. The assay was immunoSEQ multiplex PCR, and TCRdb's table has in-frame clones only and misses some. Here the sample spans 30,000 to 35,000 clones, 65% to 80% being singletons. Sequenced input: peripheral blood mononuclear cells. All receptors come from a woman between 50 and 59 years old with T-cell large granular lymphocyte leukemia. Some clones in this sample may be carry-over from other donors' samples.

The J gene is TRBJ2-1, the V gene TRBV4-3; D gene uncertain. This CDR3 is built from 14 residues. CDR1 and CDR2 from the germline V gene are LGHNA and YSLEER. V was shortened by 4 bases and J by 3 bases, with 10 bases between the two germline ends. The CDR3 DNA sequence: TGCGCCAGCAGCCTCGGTACGGACTACAATGAGCAGTTCTTC. This codes for CASSLGTDYNEQFF.

The chain carries TRBV14 and TRBJ1-2, with a weak D call TRBD1 (5 bases). Germline-derived CDR1 and CDR2 are SGHDN and FVKESK. V was trimmed by 2 bases and J by 2 bases, leaving 18 bases between them. This CDR3 spans 17 amino acids. The CDR3 coding sequence is TGTGCCAGCAGCCAAACATTTCTTGGCGCAGGGAACTATGGCTACACCTTC. This sequence encodes CASSQTFLGAGNYGYTF. Full variable domain (missing parts from reference TRBV14 and TRBJ1-2): EAGVTQFPSHSVIEKGQTVTLRCDPISGHDNLYWYRRVMGKEIKFLLHFVKESKQDESGMPNNRFLAERTGGTYSTLKVQPAELEDSGVYFCASSQTFLGAGNYGYTFGSGTRLTVV.

The chain combines TRBV5-1 with TRBJ1-3; D is unclear. The CDR3 has 16 amino acids. Germline loops: CDR1 SGHRS, CDR2 YFSETQ. The V end was cut by 0 bases, the J end by 2 bases, with 12 bases between. For the CDR3, the DNA is TGCGCCAGCAGCTTGGAAGGAGTATGGGCTGGAAACACCATATATTTT. It encodes CASSLEGVWAGNTIYF.

The genes are TRBV5-8 and TRBJ2-3, with 12 bases aligning to TRBD2. Trimming cost V 4 bases and J 5 bases; bases outside gene matches: 2. Per germline, CDR1 SGHTS and CDR2 YDEGEE. The length of the CDR3 is 14 residues. CDR3 loop: CASSLAGGVDTQYF. For the CDR3, the DNA is TGTGCCAGCAGCCTAGCGGGAGGGGTAGATACGCAGTATTTT.

A few counts support this clone. This chain joins TRBV4-1 and TRBJ1-4; D ambiguous. CDR1 and CDR2 from the germline V gene are MGHRA and YSYEKL. The CDR3 spans 16 residues. The V end was cut by 4 bases, the J end by 8 bases, with 20 bases between. The CDR3 DNA sequence: TGCGCCAGCAGCCGGTCAGAATTTGGGGTTTTGGAAAAACTGTTTTTT. It encodes CASSRSEFGVLEKLFF.

This clone was detected only a few times. This sequence joins TRBV9 and TRBJ2-3; D unresolved. The germline V gene has CDR1 SGDLS and CDR2 YYNGEE. CDR3 length equals 14 residues. V was shortened by 0 bases and J by 2 bases, with 7 bases between the two germline ends. The DNA of the CDR3 is TGTGCCAGCAGCGTAGACTACCTCACAGATACGCAGTATTTT. This translates into CASSVDYLTDTQYF.

This chain joins TRBV7-2 and TRBJ2-3; TRBD1 is a possible D gene (5 bases). The CDR3 is made up of 14 amino acids. Germline assignment: CDR1 SGHTA and CDR2 FQGNSA. V lost 4 bases to trimming and J lost 4 bases, with 12 bases between them. For the CDR3, the DNA is TGTGCCAGCAGCTCGCAGGGATTCGCAGATACGCAGTATTTT. Its translation: CASSSQGFADTQYF.

The chain is built from TRBV7-9 and TRBJ2-3; 10 positions match TRBD1. The J segment lost 10 bases and the V segment lost 1 base, leaving 5 bases of the junction unmatched. Germline V gene data show CDR1 as SEHNR and CDR2 as FQNEAQ (reference sequence). The CDR3 runs 14 residues. The CDR3 spells CASSLERDRGPQYF. DNA for the CDR3: TGTGCCAGCAGCTTAGAAAGGGACAGGGGTCCGCAGTATTTT.

The chain joins TRBV7-9 to TRBJ2-5; D is undetermined. The length of the CDR3 is 11 residues. Trimming left V 3 bases short and J 3 bases short, with 2 bases between. The germline gives CDR1 SEHNR, CDR2 FQNEAQ (reference sequence). CDR3 sequence: CASSLKETQYF. The CDR3 DNA sequence: TGTGCCAGCAGCTTGAAAGAGACCCAGTACTTC.

This chain joins TRBV21-1 and TRBJ1-3; the table's D call TRBD1 went unverified against the DNA. TRBV21-1 is tagged as a pseudogene. The CDR3 extends over 14 amino acids. The DNA of the CDR3 is TGTGCCAGCAGGTACAGGGTGTCACATGTCACCATATATTTT. Its protein product is CASRYRVSHVTIYF.

The chain carries TRBV5-4 and TRBJ1-5; D is ambiguous. CDR1 and CDR2 (germline): SGHNT, YYREEE (reference sequence). Trimming shortened V by 4 bases and J by 6 bases, and 11 bases separated the two germline ends. The length of the CDR3 is 13 residues. The CDR3 DNA reads as TGTGCCAGCAGCGGATCGCCACTTCAGCCCCAGCATTTT. Amino acid sequence: CASSGSPLQPQHF.

This clone was picked up a small number of times. The chain is built from TRBV7-2 and TRBJ2-3, with a possible D match to TRBD1 (6 bases). The V end lost 5 bases, the J end lost 5 bases, and 14 bases lay between the germline ends. Germline values: CDR1 SGHTA, CDR2 FQGNSA. The CDR3 totals 14 residues. In DNA form, the CDR3 reads TGTGCCAGCAGCATTACAGGGTTTGGAGATACGCAGTATTTT. Its translation is CASSITGFGDTQYF.

The V gene is TRBV7-9, the J gene TRBJ2-7, with 7 positions matching TRBD1. V shed 6 bases and J 6 bases; nucleotides not matched to a gene: 14. CDR1 is SEHNR, CDR2 FQNEAQ, per germline (reference sequence). The CDR3 totals 15 residues. The CDR3 nucleotides are TGTGCCAGCAGTTTTACAGGGGCCAGAAGAGCCGAGCAGTACTTC. Residues: CASSFTGARRAEQYF.

The chain recombines TRBV5-1 with TRBJ2-7; D ambiguous. CDR1 and CDR2 (germline): SGHRS, YFSETQ. V lost 1 base and J 2 bases, leaving 13 bases between the germline ends. CDR3 size: 15 residues. CDR3 amino acids: CASSLRGGATYEQYF. CDR3 coding DNA: TGCGCCAGCAGCTTGCGAGGCGGAGCAACCTACGAGCAGTACTTC.

This chain uses TRBV5-1 with TRBJ1-2, with D uncertain. Germline V gives CDR1 SGHRS, CDR2 YFSETQ. The germline V and J ends were trimmed by 0 bases and 8 bases, with 2 bases remaining between them. The CDR3 loop spans 10 amino acids. The CDR3 loop is CASSLGGYTF. CDR3 in DNA: TGCGCCAGCAGCTTGGGCGGCTACACCTTC.

This clone was seen only once. V is TRBV5-4 and J is TRBJ2-7, with no clear D. This CDR3 has 11 residues. V lost 0 bases and J lost 6, with 4 bases in between. Germline V gene sequence: CDR1 SGHNT, CDR2 YYREEE (reference sequence). CDR3 protein: CASSLAAEQYF. The CDR3 DNA sequence: TGTGCCAGCAGCTTGGCCGCCGAGCAGTACTTC.

This clone turned up a few times. At one of its ends the junction is not consistent with the germline gene, which may arise from a read error. V gene TRBV5-1 combines with J gene TRBJ2-2; the D gene is possibly TRBD1 (7 bases). The CDR3 consists of 18 residues. Per the germline V gene, CDR1 is SGHRS and CDR2 is YFSETQ. CDR3 loop: CASRALWAGQLNPGELFF. The CDR3 coding sequence is TGCGCCAGCAGAGCGTTGTGGGCGGGACAGCTGAACCCCGGGGAGCTGTTTTTT. Drawing the rest from reference TRBV5-1 and TRBJ2-2, the complete variable domain is KAGVTQTPRYLIKTRGQQVTLSCSPISGHRSVSWYQQTPGQGLQFLFEYFSETQRNKGNFPGRFSGRQFSNSRSEMNVSTLELGDSALYLCASRALWAGQLNPGELFFGEGSRLTVL.

The chain is built from TRBV2 and TRBJ2-1; D is possibly TRBD1 or TRBD2 (6 bases each). Germline CDR1 reads SNHLY; CDR2 reads FYNNEI. This CDR3 contains 12 residues. The germline V and J ends were trimmed by 10 bases and 3 bases, with 10 bases remaining between them. Here the CDR3 DNA reads TGTGCCACGGGGGCCAACTACAATGAGCAGTTCTTC. It specifies CATGANYNEQFF.

This clone occurred once. The V call is TRBV4-1, the J call TRBJ2-3, with no clear D. CDR1 is MGHRA and CDR2 is YSYEKL in the germline V gene. The germline V and J ends were trimmed by 0 bases and 8 bases, with 3 bases remaining between them. The CDR3 contains 11 residues. CDR3 protein: CASSQDGTQYF. CDR3 bases: TGCGCCAGCAGCCAAGATGGTACGCAGTATTTT.